This record concerns one T cell receptor (beta chain) sequence. The data were taken from a study of technical replicates of blood from a few donors. The assay was immunoSEQ multiplex PCR, and TCRdb's table has in-frame clones only and misses some. Here the sample spans 82,000 or so clones, under 96% being singletons. Trimming left V 3 bases short and J 7 bases short, with 10 bases between. Germline V gene lookup returns CDR1 SGHAT and CDR2 FQDESV (reference sequence). The CDR3 loop spans 13 amino acids. This receptor was obtained from a human donor in good health. What was sequenced was T cells isolated from PBMCs. V gene TRBV11-1 combines with J gene TRBJ1-5, with unresolved D. The CDR3 loop is CASSLERRQPQHF. For the CDR3, the DNA is TGTGCCAGCAGCTTGGAAAGGCGGCAGCCCCAGCATTTT. The complete variable domain, with remaining parts taken from reference TRBV11-1 and TRBJ1-5, reads EAEVAQSPRYKITEKSQAVAFWCDPISGHATLYWYRQILGQGPELLVQFQDESVVDDSQLPKDRFSAERLKGVDSTLKIQPAELGDSAMYLCASSLERRQPQHFGDGTRLSIL.